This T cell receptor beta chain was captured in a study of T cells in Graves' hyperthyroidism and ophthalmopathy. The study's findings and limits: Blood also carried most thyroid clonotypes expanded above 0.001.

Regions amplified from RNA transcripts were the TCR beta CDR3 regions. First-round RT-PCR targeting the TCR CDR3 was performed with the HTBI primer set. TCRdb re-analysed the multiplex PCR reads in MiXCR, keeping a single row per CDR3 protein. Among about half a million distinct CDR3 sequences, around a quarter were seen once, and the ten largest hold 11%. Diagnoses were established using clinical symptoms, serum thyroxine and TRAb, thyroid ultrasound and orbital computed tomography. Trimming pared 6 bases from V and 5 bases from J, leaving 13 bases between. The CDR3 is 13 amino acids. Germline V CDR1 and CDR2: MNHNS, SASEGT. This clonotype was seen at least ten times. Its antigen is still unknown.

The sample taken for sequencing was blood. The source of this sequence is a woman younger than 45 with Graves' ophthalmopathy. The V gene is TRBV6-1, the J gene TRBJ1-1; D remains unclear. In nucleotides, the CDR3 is TGTGCCAGCAGCCGGGGATTTGATACTGAAGCTTTCTTT. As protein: CASSRGFDTEAFF.